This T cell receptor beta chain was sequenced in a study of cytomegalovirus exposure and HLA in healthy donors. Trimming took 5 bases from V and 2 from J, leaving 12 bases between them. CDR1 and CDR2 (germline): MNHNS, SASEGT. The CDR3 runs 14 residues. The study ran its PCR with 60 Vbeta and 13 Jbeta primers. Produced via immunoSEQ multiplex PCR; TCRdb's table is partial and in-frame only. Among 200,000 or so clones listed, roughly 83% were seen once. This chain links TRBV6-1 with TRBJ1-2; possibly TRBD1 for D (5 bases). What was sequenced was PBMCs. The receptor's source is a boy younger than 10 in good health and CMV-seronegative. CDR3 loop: CASSHQTVNYGYTF. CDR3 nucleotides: TGTGCCAGCAGTCACCAGACAGTAAACTATGGCTACACCTTC.